What follows are 27 T cell receptor beta chains derived from one specimen sequenced in a study of T cell responses to AZD1222 COVID-19 vaccine. This table comes from immunoSEQ multiplex PCR, and its TCRdb copy is limited to in-frame clones, with some not included. The sample contains 70,000 to 90,000 clones, around 87% of which appear only once. The sample was peripheral blood, taken 28 days after the second AZD1222 dose. The receptors originated from an adult who received the AZD1222 COVID-19 vaccine.

The V and J genes are TRBV27 and TRBJ1-2, with D possibly TRBD1 on 5 matching bases. CDR1 MNHEY and CDR2 SMNVEV come from the germline V gene (reference sequence). The CDR3 contains 13 residues. V lost 6 bases and J lost 8, with 16 bases in between. The CDR3 nucleotides read TGTGCCAGCAGCTCAGTCGGGGGTTGGGGCTACACCTTC. As protein: CASSSVGGWGYTF.

The chain has TRBV11-3 and TRBJ1-1, with D uncertain. Trimming took off 1 base at V and 11 bases at J, with 11 bases between the two ends. The CDR3 has 12 amino acids. CDR1 is SGHNT, CDR2 YENEEA, per germline. CDR3 loop: CASSLGGTPAFF. The CDR3 nucleotides read TGTGCCAGCAGCTTAGGGGGTACGCCGGCTTTCTTT.

The rearrangement joins TRBV5-1 to TRBJ2-3, with 13 bases aligning to TRBD2. Germline loops: CDR1 SGHRS, CDR2 YFSETQ. Unmatched junction bases numbered 9, after V lost 4 bases and J lost 4 bases. The CDR3 is 17 residues long. The CDR3 spells CASSVESGLAGADTQYF. CDR3 sequence (DNA): TGCGCCAGCAGCGTTGAATCCGGACTAGCGGGGGCAGATACGCAGTATTTT.

This chain joins TRBV12-3 or TRBV12-4 and TRBJ2-3; D is unresolved. Trimming took off 7 bases at V and 2 bases at J, with 7 bases between the two ends. There are 12 residues in the CDR3. CDR3 region: CASNRATDTQYF. The CDR3 DNA follows: TGTGCCAGCAACCGGGCCACAGATACGCAGTATTTT.

V is TRBV7-2 and J is TRBJ2-4; 8 bases line up with TRBD2. Germline lookup yields CDR1 SGHTA and CDR2 FQGNSA. The CDR3 has 16 residues. V was clipped by 0 bases and J by 6 bases; unmatched bases: 7. CDR3 DNA sequence: TGTGCCAGCAGCTTAGCGGCGGGGAGCGGGGGAAACATTCAGTACTTC. This gives the protein CASSLAAGSGGNIQYF.

V gene TRBV28 combines with J gene TRBJ2-1; 7 bases map to TRBD2. V gave up 8 bases and J gave up 4 bases; unmatched junction bases: 11. The length of the CDR3 is 15 residues. Germline assignment: CDR1 MDHEN and CDR2 SYDVKM. The CDR3 nucleotides are TGTGCCAGCTGGCCCCCGGCGGGGGTGTACAATGAGCAGTTCTTC. Translated, it gives CASWPPAGVYNEQFF.

The chain joins TRBV27 to TRBJ2-7; tentatively, D is TRBD2 (6 bases). In germline, CDR1 is MNHEY, CDR2 SMNVEV (reference sequence). The CDR3 has 14 residues. Trimming took 4 bases from V and 1 from J, leaving 11 bases between them. CDR3 protein: CASSSRRESYEQYF. DNA for the CDR3: TGTGCCAGCAGTTCAAGGCGGGAATCCTACGAGCAGTACTTC.

The chain carries TRBV29-1 and TRBJ1-4, with D tentatively TRBD1 (6 bases). CDR3 length: 13 amino acids. V was cut by 4 bases and J by 5 bases, with 11 bases left in between. Germline V gene sequence: CDR1 SQVTM, CDR2 ANQGSEA. For the CDR3, the DNA is TGCAGCGTTGCCCCAGGACAGAATGAAAAACTGTTTTTT. This translates into CSVAPGQNEKLFF.

The CDR3 DNA follows: TGTGCCAGCAGCGTAGACGGTAGCTACAATACGCAGTATTTT. Amino acid sequence: CASSVDGSYNTQYF. The V gene is TRBV9, the J gene TRBJ2-3, with D unresolved. The CDR3 sequence is 14 residues long. Trimming removed 0 bases at V and 7 bases at J, with 12 bases between. The germline V gene has CDR1 SGDLS and CDR2 YYNGEE.

J is TRBJ2-2 and V is TRBV9, with a tentative D call TRBD1 (6 bases). Trimming took 0 bases from V and 8 from J, leaving 14 bases between them. The CDR3 has 15 amino acids. Germline CDR1 is SGDLS and CDR2 is YYNGEE. The CDR3 region has the DNA TGTGCCAGCAGCGTAGTAACAGGGCTGAAAGGGGAGCTGTTTTTT. Protein sequence: CASSVVTGLKGELFF. Using reference TRBV9 and TRBJ2-2 for the parts outside the CDR3, the full variable domain is DSGVTQTPKHLITATGQRVTLRCSPRSGDLSVYWYQQSLDQGLQFLIQYYNGEERAKGNILERFSAQQFPDLHSELNLSSLELGDSALYFCASSVVTGLKGELFFGEGSRLTVL.

The chain recombines TRBV30 with TRBJ2-1; 15 nucleotides line up with TRBD2. The CDR3 covers 16 residues. J was trimmed by 9 bases and V by 3 bases; bases with no gene match: 9. Germline lookup yields CDR1 GTSNPN and CDR2 SVGIG (reference sequence). CDR3 region: CAWRPGLAGGPVEQFF. The CDR3 nucleotides are TGTGCCTGGAGACCAGGACTAGCGGGGGGGCCGGTTGAGCAGTTCTTC.

This chain uses TRBV3-1 (or the pseudogene TRBV3-2) with TRBJ2-3; 11 nucleotides match TRBD2. The CDR3 covers 18 residues. With 0 bases clipped from V and 5 bases from J, the junction kept 10 bases outside the gene matches. Germline lookup yields CDR1 LGHDT and CDR2 YNNKEL (reference sequence). CDR3 loop: CASSQESLAGGWGDTQYF. CDR3 nucleotide sequence: TGTGCCAGCAGCCAAGAGAGCCTAGCGGGGGGCTGGGGAGATACGCAGTATTTT.

The chain is built from TRBV21-1 and TRBJ1-4; the table's TRBD1 call for D was not verified on the DNA. TRBV21-1 counts as a pseudogene. The CDR3 consists of 17 residues. The CDR3 region is CASSKSLWQGRDEKLFF. CDR3 nucleotides: TGTGCCAGCAGCAAATCCCTGTGGCAGGGCCGCGATGAAAAACTGTTTTTT.

The chain uses TRBV28 and TRBJ1-3; no reliable D call. CDR1 is MDHEN, CDR2 SYDVKM, per germline. The germline V and J ends were trimmed by 4 bases and 4 bases, with 8 bases remaining between them. This CDR3 spans 13 amino acids. CDR3 sequence (DNA): TGTGCCAGCAGTTCTAACTTGGGAAACACCATATATTTT. Protein: CASSSNLGNTIYF.

The rearrangement uses TRBV11-2 and TRBJ2-7; D not certain. The V gene lost 5 bases and the J gene lost 2 bases, with 10 bases spanning the gap. Germline V lookup: CDR1 SGHAT, CDR2 FQNNGV. The CDR3 consists of 13 residues. For the CDR3, the DNA is TGTGCCAGCAGCGCCGGGTTCCCCTACGAGCAGTACTTC. It codes for CASSAGFPYEQYF.

The CDR3, as DNA: TGTGCCAGTGACCAGGGTGGTGGCACTGAAGCTTTCTTT. Residues: CASDQGGGTEAFF. The chain uses TRBV19 and TRBJ1-1; possibly TRBD1 for D (5 bases). Germline CDR1 reads LNHDA; CDR2 reads SQIVND (reference sequence). The CDR3 sequence is 13 residues long. V dropped 8 bases and J dropped 4 bases, with 14 bases sitting between them.

The genes are TRBV5-4 and TRBJ1-1; D is ambiguous. Germline-derived CDR1 and CDR2 are SGHNT and YYREEE (reference sequence). The length of the CDR3 is 13 residues. With 1 base removed from V and 1 base from J, the gap between germline ends came to 5 bases. CDR3 loop: CASSLTANTEAFF. The CDR3 DNA sequence: TGTGCCAGCAGCTTGACAGCGAACACTGAAGCTTTCTTT.

This chain links TRBV3-1 (or the pseudogene TRBV3-2) with TRBJ1-3, with TRBD1 as a possible D gene (5 bases). Looked up from germline, CDR1 is LGHDT and CDR2 is YNNKEL (reference sequence). This CDR3 is 12 amino acids long. V was pared by 7 bases and J by 4 bases, with 8 bases between. The CDR3 DNA follows: TGTGCCAGCAAGGGACGAGGAAACACCATATATTTT. This translates into CASKGRGNTIYF.

The chain recombines TRBV6-5 with TRBJ2-7; TRBD2 matches at 8 bases. The ends lost 6 bases at V and 1 base at J; junction bases unmatched: 5. CDR3 size: 14 residues. CDR1 and CDR2 (germline): MNHEY, SVGAGI. Here the CDR3 reads CASSMLAGSYEQYF. The DNA for the CDR3 is TGTGCCAGCAGCATGTTAGCGGGGTCCTACGAGCAGTACTTC.

For the CDR3, the DNA is TGTGCCAGCTTGAGACACGGCGGGACTGAAGCTTTCTTT. Residues: CASLRHGGTEAFF. The chain carries TRBV2 and TRBJ1-1; D is unclear. The length of the CDR3 is 13 residues. Deletions cut 8 bases from V and 5 bases from J, with 15 bases between. CDR1 is SNHLY and CDR2 is FYNNEI in the germline V gene.

The rearrangement uses TRBV7-9 and TRBJ1-2, with D possibly TRBD1 on 5 matching bases. The V gene's germline CDR1 is SEHNR and CDR2 FQNEAQ (reference sequence). The V gene lost 8 bases and the J gene lost 7 bases, with 17 bases spanning the gap. The length of the CDR3 is 13 residues. The CDR3 reads CASQGGRGGGYTF. The CDR3 nucleotides read TGTGCCAGCCAGGGCGGGAGGGGAGGTGGCTACACCTTC.

The V call is TRBV7-2, the J call TRBJ1-5, with D unresolved. Germline V lookup: CDR1 SGHTA, CDR2 FQGNSA. The CDR3 sequence is 15 residues long. V was pared by 4 bases and J by 7 bases, with 17 bases between. CDR3 sequence reads: CASSSTAGKYQPQHF. As DNA, the CDR3 is TGTGCCAGCAGCTCGACGGCGGGGAAATACCAGCCCCAGCATTTT.

This chain joins TRBV14 and TRBJ2-5, with D possibly matching TRBD1 (6 bases). Trimming pared 6 bases from V and 2 bases from J, leaving 13 bases between. There are 14 residues in the CDR3. Germline V lookup: CDR1 SGHDN, CDR2 FVKESK. This chain's CDR3 is CASRQTGKQETQYF. CDR3 DNA: TGTGCCAGCAGACAAACAGGGAAACAAGAGACCCAGTACTTC.

The chain has TRBV6-5 and TRBJ2-7; D not certain. V lost 8 bases and J lost 5, with 10 bases in between. CDR1 and CDR2 (germline): MNHEY, SVGAGI. The CDR3 has 11 amino acids. The CDR3 coding sequence is TGTGCCAGCCTGGCCGGGCACGAGCAGTACTTC. Encoded protein: CASLAGHEQYF.

The rearrangement links TRBV7-8 to TRBJ2-7; possible D gene TRBD1, 5 bases. The CDR3 has 11 amino acids. Per the germline V gene, CDR1 is SGHVS and CDR2 is FQNEAQ. The germline V and J ends were trimmed by 5 bases and 5 bases, with 7 bases remaining between them. CDR3 in amino acids: CASSGQNEQYF. The CDR3 region has the DNA TGTGCCAGCAGCGGACAAAACGAGCAGTACTTC.

The rearrangement links TRBV10-3 to TRBJ1-2, with TRBD1 as a possible D gene (6 bases). The germline V and J ends were trimmed by 8 bases and 0 bases, with 7 bases remaining between them. Germline V gives CDR1 ENHRY, CDR2 SYGVKD. The CDR3 contains 12 residues. Written as DNA, the CDR3 is TGTGCCATCGGGGGCCCTAACTATGGCTACACCTTC. Protein product: CAIGGPNYGYTF.

This clone was recorded only once. The chain is built from TRBV15 and TRBJ2-5; D unclear. CDR3 length equals 16 residues. The germline CDR1 and CDR2 sequences are LNHNV and YYDKDF (reference sequence). V lost 3 bases to trimming and J lost 4 bases, with 18 bases between them. CDR3 protein: CATSSLTLEGGETQYF. The DNA for the CDR3 is TGTGCCACCAGCAGCCTAACCCTCGAAGGCGGAGAGACCCAGTACTTC.